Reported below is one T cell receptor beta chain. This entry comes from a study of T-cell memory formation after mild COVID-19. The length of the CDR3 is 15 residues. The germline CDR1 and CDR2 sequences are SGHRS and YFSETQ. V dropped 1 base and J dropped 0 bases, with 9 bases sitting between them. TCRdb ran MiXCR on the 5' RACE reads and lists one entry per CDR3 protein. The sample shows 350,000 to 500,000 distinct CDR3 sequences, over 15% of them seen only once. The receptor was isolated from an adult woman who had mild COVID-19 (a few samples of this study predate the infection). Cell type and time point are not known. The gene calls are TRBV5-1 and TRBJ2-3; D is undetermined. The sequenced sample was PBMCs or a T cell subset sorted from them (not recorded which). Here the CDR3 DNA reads TGCGCCAGCAGCTTGAGTGGAGAAAGCACAGATACGCAGTATTTT. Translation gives CASSLSGESTDTQYF.